This T cell receptor (beta chain) was identified during a study of CD8 T cells in Susac syndrome. This clonotype was found once. As yet, its antigen is unknown. This CDR3 has 15 amino acids. Germline V CDR1 and CDR2: MNHEY, SVGEGT. Between the trimmed V and J ends, which lost 0 bases and 6 bases, there was a span of 12 bases. RNA in amounts of about 0.5 to 1 ug was reverse transcribed with random hexamers. It was immunoSEQ multiplex PCR that amplified TCR beta CDR3 across 54 Vbeta and 13 Jbeta. One entry per CDR3 protein results from TCRdb running MiXCR on the immunoSEQ multiplex PCR reads. The sample lists some 300,000 distinct CDR3 sequences; about nine tenths were seen once. Study-wide results and limits: The authors acknowledged that the study's TCR sequencing and HLA analysis involved relatively few individuals.

The T cells that were sequenced for TCR beta were CD8+ and CD4+ cells from blood. The TEMRA cells underwent FACS enrichment, while the CD8+ and CD4+ T cells underwent negative isolation. Sequenced sample: CD8+ T cells from PBMCs. The rearrangement joins TRBV6-2 or TRBV6-3 to TRBJ2-1; D unclear. This sequence originates from a human donor with multiple sclerosis. CDR3 bases: TGTGCCAGCAGTTACTCCGCTACAGAACCCAATGAGCAGTTCTTC. Translated: CASSYSATEPNEQFF.